This T cell receptor beta chain originates from a study of T cell responses to AZD1222 COVID-19 vaccine. Concerning this clone itself: Its specificity is unknown.

TCRdb's copy holds only in-frame clones and misses some; the assay was immunoSEQ multiplex PCR. The sample has some 170,000 clones; 90% to 95% are singletons. Study results and caveats: Two doses of AZD1222 preceded a rise in Spike-specific TCR breadth and depth. Within unmutated variant regions lay the reported targets of nearly half of spike-specific TCRs.

The sequence derives from an adult in good health. The material sequenced was peripheral blood, taken on day 0 of AZD1222 vaccination.

Written as DNA, the CDR3 is TGTGCCAGCAGCCCGTCCTCCTCTGCGGATGAGCAGTTCTTC. Amino acid sequence: CASSPSSSADEQFF. The rearrangement uses TRBV6-5 and TRBJ2-1; D is unresolved. The CDR3 has 14 residues. Trimming cost V 6 bases and J 8 bases, with 17 bases left between them. CDR1 is MNHEY, CDR2 SVGAGI, per germline.